A selection of T cell receptor beta chains follows, all from one sample in a study of blood T cell repertoires in COVID-19. TCRdb's copy holds only in-frame clones and misses some; the assay was immunoSEQ multiplex PCR. This sample yields around 180,000 clones, of which about 87% are seen a single time; around 2.7% belongs to the top ten. What was sequenced was peripheral blood. The receptors come from a man between 40 and 49 years old with active or convalescent COVID-19. The conserved cysteine and the conserved F or W are not part of the CDR3 here.

v_call	j_call	cdr3_aa
TRBV9	TRBJ1-1	ASSAPGGGRGTEAF
TRBV5-1	TRBJ1-2	ASSLGQGLSYGYT
TRBV6-5	TRBJ1-1	ASSYSGQSEAF
TRBV27	TRBJ2-7	ASSLTLSTNYEQY
TRBV4-1	TRBJ2-1	ASSPFGSGGPYNEQF
TRBV28	TRBJ1-6	AGGRGAPLH
TRBV6-5	TRBJ1-2	ASSYDLGRAEGYT
TRBV2	TRBJ1-2	ASSEFAVTYGYT
TRBV5-4	TRBJ2-2	ASSFGNSNTGELF
TRBV10-2	TRBJ2-2	ASSPQRAGNTGELF